This is a list of T cell receptor beta chains from one sample in a study of T-cell reconstitution after alpha-beta-depleted transplantation in children. MiXCR, applied by TCRdb to the PCR reads, yields one record per CDR3 protein. The sample yields a few hundred thousand distinct CDR3 sequences, roughly 30% seen once. The sequencing here drew on PBMCs, taken before TCRalphabeta/CD19-depleted stem cell transplant. The source of these receptors is a boy less than two years old with Wiskott-Aldrich syndrome, due to receive a stem cell transplant. Each CDR3 is given with its conserved first and last residue. The order of the fields is clone size, J gene, D gene, V gene, CDR3 length, CDR3 protein, CDR3 DNA. A D gene is named only where the DNA matches it firmly. Clone size, where shown, is once, few, many, or a class for clones that have expanded.

>once|TRBJ2-7|TRBD2|TRBV5-5|15
CASSLFASGAYEQYF
TGTGCCAGCAGCTTATTCGCTAGCGGCGCCTACGAGCAGTACTTC
>-|TRBJ1-1|-|TRBV5-1|16
CASSAAGTLMDTEAFF
TGCGCCAGCAGCGCAGCCGGGACCCTTATGGACACTGAAGCTTTCTTT
>-|TRBJ2-7|-|TRBV5-5|16
CASSLNRLAGGIEQYF
TGTGCCAGCAGCTTGAATAGGCTAGCAGGGGGGATCGAGCAGTACTTC
>-|TRBJ2-1|TRBD2|TRBV29-1|15
CSVEDVPSGINEQFF
TGCAGCGTTGAAGATGTGCCTAGCGGGATAAATGAGCAGTTCTTC
>-|TRBJ2-7|TRBD1|TRBV20-1|12
CSAGQDFYEQYF
TGCAGTGCAGGACAGGACTTCTACGAGCAGTACTTC
>-|TRBJ2-5|TRBD2|TRBV6-1|18
CASSEDPRLAGGVETQYF
TGTGCCAGCAGTGAAGACCCTCGACTAGCGGGAGGGGTAGAGACCCAGTACTTC
>-|TRBJ2-1|-|TRBV5-1|14
CASSLELRGNEQFF
TGCGCCAGCAGCTTGGAACTGAGGGGCAATGAGCAGTTCTTC
>-|TRBJ1-5|-|TRBV10-3|15
CAISEHGEYDQPQHF
TGTGCCATCAGTGAGCACGGAGAGTATGATCAGCCCCAGCATTTT
>-|TRBJ2-5|TRBD1|TRBV11-2|13
CASSVQGDETQYF
TGTGCCAGCAGCGTACAGGGGGATGAGACCCAGTACTTC
>few|TRBJ2-5|TRBD1|TRBV20-1|14
CSASLPGQQETQYF
TGCAGTGCTAGTCTCCCGGGACAGCAAGAGACCCAGTACTTC
>-|TRBJ2-5|-|TRBV20-1|14
CSAREGTNQETQYF
TGCAGTGCTAGAGAAGGGACAAACCAAGAGACCCAGTACTTC
>many|TRBJ2-1|TRBD2|TRBV5-1|16
CASSRLAGASYNEQFF
TGCGCCAGCAGCAGATTAGCGGGGGCTTCCTACAATGAGCAGTTCTTC
>-|TRBJ2-7|TRBD2|TRBV20-1|14
CSARDGRTFYEQYF
TGCAGTGCTAGAGACGGGAGGACATTTTACGAGCAGTACTTC
>-|TRBJ1-1|TRBD1|TRBV7-9|15
CASSFTQGGNTEAFF
TGTGCCAGCAGCTTTACACAGGGGGGGAACACTGAAGCTTTCTTT
>-|TRBJ2-2|-|TRBV19|16
CASSIGPVQNTGELFF
TGTGCCAGTAGTATTGGCCCAGTTCAGAACACCGGGGAGCTGTTTTTT
>-|TRBJ1-3|-|TRBV25-1|16
CASSERAGALGNTIYF
TGTGCCAGCAGTGAGAGGGCAGGCGCCTTGGGGAACACCATATATTTT
>few|TRBJ2-2|-|TRBV5-1|15
CASSLPGVNTGELFF
TGCGCCAGCAGCTTGCCCGGGGTGAACACCGGGGAGCTGTTTTTT
>-|TRBJ2-1|-|TRBV4-2|15
CASSQEAGAYNEQFF
TGTGCCAGCAGCCAAGAAGCGGGCGCCTACAATGAGCAGTTCTTC
>-|TRBJ1-3|-|TRBV5-1|16
CASSTGQTYSGNTIYF
TGCGCCAGCAGCACCGGACAGACCTACTCTGGAAACACCATATATTTT
>few|TRBJ2-1|-|TRBV5-1|15
CASSVGQLIYNEQFF
TGCGCCAGCAGCGTGGGACAACTTATCTACAATGAGCAGTTCTTC
>-|TRBJ2-1|-|TRBV27|17
CASSSQSGWELPNEQFF
TGTGCCAGCAGTTCCCAAAGTGGGTGGGAGCTCCCCAATGAGCAGTTCTTC
>-|TRBJ1-1|-|TRBV5-1|15
CASSLAIRMNTEAFF
TGCGCCAGCAGCTTGGCCATTCGTATGAACACTGAAGCTTTCTTT
>-|TRBJ2-3|TRBD2|TRBV5-1|15
CASNPLAGGWDTQYF
TGCGCCAGCAATCCACTAGCGGGAGGATGGGATACGCAGTATTTT
>few|TRBJ2-1|TRBD2|TRBV28|15
CASSTTSGRADEQFF
TGTGCCAGCAGTACTACTAGCGGGAGGGCCGATGAGCAGTTCTTC
>-|TRBJ2-3|-|TRBV5-1|14
CASSFPGGTDTQYF
TGCGCCAGCAGCTTTCCAGGGGGCACAGATACGCAGTATTTT
>-|TRBJ1-5|-|TRBV20-1|15
CSARAVGGGNQPQHF
TGCAGTGCTAGAGCCGTCGGAGGAGGCAATCAGCCCCAGCATTTT
>-|TRBJ2-2|-|TRBV6-1|14
CASSGPTGPGELFF
TGTGCCAGCAGTGGACCGACAGGACCCGGGGAGCTGTTTTTT
>few|TRBJ2-5|-|TRBV6-5|17
CASSYTILRGTQETQYF
TGTGCCAGCAGTTACACCATTCTCCGGGGTACTCAAGAGACCCAGTACTTC
>few|TRBJ2-1|-|TRBV4-1|15
CASSPQGGEYNEQFF
TGCGCCAGCAGCCCACAGGGAGGGGAATACAATGAGCAGTTCTTC